This passage covers 9 T cell receptor beta chains from one sample sequenced in a study of sequential checkpoint blockade in melanoma. Generated by immunoSEQ multiplex PCR, the TCRdb table keeps only in-frame clones and is missing some. The sample carries 40,000 or so clones, 86% recorded once. As to treatment: randomized to nivolumab then ipilimumab (arm A) or the reverse (arm B). The sample in question was CD8+ T cells sorted from blood (inferred from file names), obtained from a patient given nivolumab and ipilimumab in sequence. Receptors originate from a human donor with melanoma.

The gene calls are TRBV9 and TRBJ2-7; 9 bases fit TRBD1. The CDR3 totals 15 residues. J lost 6 bases, V lost 0 bases, and 7 bases had no gene match. Germline values: CDR1 SGDLS, CDR2 YYNGEE. CDR3 DNA sequence: TGTGCCAGCAGCGTAGTGCCACAGGGGGCTATCGAGCAGTACTTC. Residues: CASSVVPQGAIEQYF.

The chain is built from TRBV19 and TRBJ1-1; 9 bases map to TRBD1. The CDR3 length is 15 residues. The germline V gene encodes CDR1 LNHDA and CDR2 SQIVND (reference sequence). V shed 3 bases, J shed 5 bases, and the junction held 7 bases outside the gene matches. In DNA, the CDR3 is TGTGCCAGTAGTATCCCCGGGACAGGGTGGACTGAAGCTTTCTTT. Protein sequence: CASSIPGTGWTEAFF.

This chain uses TRBV7-6 with TRBJ1-2; possible D gene TRBD1, 6 bases. Germline-derived CDR1 and CDR2 are SGHVS and FNYEAQ. The germline V and J ends were trimmed by 5 bases and 4 bases, with 17 bases remaining between them. This CDR3 is 15 amino acids long. CDR3: CASSLGQTDVYGYTF. The CDR3 bases are TGTGCCAGCAGCCTCGGACAGACCGACGTCTATGGCTACACCTTC.

The CDR3 protein is CASSQGSGSYEQYF. DNA for the CDR3: TGCGCCAGCAGCCAGGGCAGCGGCTCCTACGAGCAGTACTTC. V gene TRBV4-1 combines with J gene TRBJ2-7; maybe TRBD2 (5 bases). Germline CDR1 reads MGHRA; CDR2 reads YSYEKL. This CDR3 has 14 amino acids. Trimming stripped 3 bases from V and 0 bases from J, with 9 bases between.

This clone was counted once. This chain connects TRBV7-8 to TRBJ2-1; TRBD1 agrees at 8 bases. This CDR3 is 16 amino acids long. Germline CDR1 is SGHVS and CDR2 is FQNEAQ. Germline trimming cut 4 bases from V and 4 bases from J; bases unmatched to any gene: 9. The CDR3 loop reads CASSSDRGQGYNEQFF. The DNA of the CDR3 is TGTGCCAGCAGCTCTGACAGGGGTCAGGGATACAATGAGCAGTTCTTC.

The V and J genes are TRBV27 and TRBJ1-2, with D hard to call. This CDR3 spans 11 amino acids. Trimming took 10 bases from V and 13 from J, leaving 19 bases between them. Germline V gives CDR1 MNHEY, CDR2 SMNVEV (reference sequence). Written as DNA, the CDR3 is TGTGCCACCAGGTCCCGGGAGAGCAGCACCTTC. Translation gives CATRSRESSTF.

This chain joins TRBV19 and TRBJ2-7, with 7 bases fitting TRBD1. CDR1 and CDR2 (germline): LNHDA, SQIVND (reference sequence). Trimming at V came to 5 bases and at J to 3 bases, leaving 10 bases not matched to a gene. The CDR3 contains 15 residues. This CDR3 is CASSPTPGGLYEQYF. In nucleotides, the CDR3 is TGTGCCAGTAGTCCCACCCCAGGGGGTCTCTACGAGCAGTACTTC. Looking up the rest from reference TRBV19 and TRBJ2-7 gives the full variable domain: DGGITQSPKYLFRKEGQNVTLSCEQNLNHDAMYWYRQDPGQGLRLIYYSQIVNDFQKGDIAEGYSVSREKKESFPLTVTSAQKNPTAFYLCASSPTPGGLYEQYFGPGTRLTVT.

The chain joins TRBV6-5 to TRBJ2-3; TRBD1 is a possible D gene (6 bases). The CDR3 loop spans 14 amino acids. The germline V gene encodes CDR1 MNHEY and CDR2 SVGAGI. V was shortened by 4 bases and J by 4 bases, with 12 bases between the two germline ends. The CDR3 region is CASSLVKGADTQYF. CDR3 coding DNA: TGTGCCAGCAGTTTAGTAAAGGGGGCAGATACGCAGTATTTT.

This clone has more than one count but fewer than ten. The V call is TRBV9, the J call TRBJ1-2; D is uncertain. Deletions cut 2 bases from V and 6 bases from J, with 14 bases between. Germline V gene data show CDR1 as SGDLS and CDR2 as YYNGEE. The CDR3 is 14 residues long. As DNA, the CDR3 is TGTGCCAGCAGCGTCCGACTGTTCCCCAATGGCTACACCTTC. Its translation is CASSVRLFPNGYTF.